Reported below is one T cell receptor (beta chain). The clone's antigen remains unknown. The record has no base qualities; no much larger clone is one base away. The data derive from a study of vaccination effects on CD4 cells after COVID-19 (dated by TCRdb to between 2021 and 2024). About the study as a whole: The ViraFEST assay stimulated PBMC with viral peptide pools and then used TCR sequencing to identify antigen-specific CD4+ T cell clonotypes by expansion. Each participant received two doses of an mRNA SARS-CoV-2 vaccine, either BNT162b2 or mRNA-1273. Pre-vaccine samples were drawn from two convalescent patients 16 days and one week before the first dose, at 142 and 148 days after COVID-19 diagnosis. Two million PBMC per well were cultured in IMDM with about 4.6% human AB serum, 7.5 to 10 IU/ml IL-2 and gentamicin, plus 10 ug/ml peptides. In both COVID-19 convalescent patients and infection-naive vaccine recipients, the study compared SARS-CoV-2 spike-specific CD4+ TCR repertoires from before mRNA vaccination with those from after it. The full study included around nine COVID-19 convalescent patients and a few SARS-CoV-2-naive healthy vaccine recipients. In the study, cultures from other donors were sequenced using the Oncomine TCR Beta short-read assay on an Illumina iSeq 100.

After around 11 days of culture, CD4+ T cells were isolated with the EasySep CD4+ T cell isolation kit. PCR-confirmed SARS-CoV-2 infection had occurred in convalescent patients between March and December 2020, before the Alpha, Beta and Delta variants emerged in the United States. On days 3 and 7, half of the culture medium was replaced with fresh IL-2-containing medium. Unless noted otherwise, every peptide stimulation condition was cultured in triplicate wells. Using Ficoll-Paque Plus gradient centrifugation, PBMC were separated from whole blood and then either used fresh or cryopreserved at -140C. The QIAamp micro DNA kit was used to extract genomic DNA from the cultured CD4+ T cells. The library was obtained by the immunoSEQ multiplex PCR assay. DNA from the CD4+ T cells that had been cultured and isolated underwent TCR beta CDR3 sequencing. The paper's processing steps were these. The analysis removed non-productive TCR sequences, trimmed reads to the CDR3 region, and retained only CDR3s that were 7 or more amino acids long. The MANAFEST web app was used to identify antigen-specific clonotypes by comparing expansion in peptide wells with expansion in reference cultures. For clones to be considered positive, expansion at FDR<0.05 versus reference and all other wells, an odds ratio above 5, and a frequency above 0.1% in two replicate wells were required. A clonotype was defined as cross-reactive if the clonotype was significantly expanded both in SARS-CoV-2 spike wells and in at least one common cold coronavirus spike condition. Using the stringdist R package, CDR3 similarity was measured by Levenshtein distance, and unrooted trees were constructed with ape in R 3.6.1. Sourced from immuneACCESS, this table was stored by TCRdb with only in-frame sequences that have V and J called. A share of the clones is absent; for the studies checked, an unresolved V gene accounts for under half, and the remainder has no known explanation. V, J and clone size were drawn from that table, and D and trimming were deduced from the DNA. This sample holds approximately 60,000 clones; under 85% were observed only once. The ten most abundant clones make up roughly 25% of the sample.

The CDR3 covers 15 residues, taking in both the cysteine and the phenylalanine. Just the 45-base CDR3 DNA is kept, in frame starting at base 1. The germline V gene yields SGDLS for CDR1 and YYNGEE for CDR2. The V and J ends are trimmed by 0 bases and 0 bases, leaving 10 bases between them. Summary of the overall study and its limitations: At late post-vaccination timepoints, both infection-induced and vaccine-induced clones showed marked clonal contraction, consistent with waning T cell responses. Limitations of the study were the small number of convalescent patients and the absence of early post-infection timepoints. For convalescent patients, new clones induced by the vaccine made up most of the post-vaccine spike-reactive repertoire, and these new clones were largely distinct from the clones induced by infection.

The V and J genes are TRBV9 and TRBJ2-7; a confident D gene designation cannot be given. The clonotype comes from a human donor who had a prior SARS-CoV-2 infection. Sequencing was performed on CD4+ T cells from PBMCs cultured without peptide, taken before COVID-19 vaccination. The CDR3 protein is CASSVDAFRSYEQYF. The DNA sequence reads TGTGCCAGCAGCGTAGATGCGTTCCGCTCCTACGAGCAGTACTTC.